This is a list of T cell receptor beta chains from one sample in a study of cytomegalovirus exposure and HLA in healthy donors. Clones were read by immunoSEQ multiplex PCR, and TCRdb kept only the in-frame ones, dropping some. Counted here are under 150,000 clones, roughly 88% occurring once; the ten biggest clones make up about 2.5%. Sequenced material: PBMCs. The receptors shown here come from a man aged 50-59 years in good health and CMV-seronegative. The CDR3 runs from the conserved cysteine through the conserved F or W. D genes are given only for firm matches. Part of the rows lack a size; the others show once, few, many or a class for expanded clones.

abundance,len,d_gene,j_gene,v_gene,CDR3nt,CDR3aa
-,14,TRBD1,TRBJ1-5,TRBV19,TGTGCCAGTAGGCCCGGGACAGGGAGTGGAGCCCAGCATTTT,CASRPGTGSGAQHF
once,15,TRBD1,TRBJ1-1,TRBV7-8,TGTGCCAGCAGAAACAGGGGGCCTAAGGCGACTGAAGCTTTCTTT,CASRNRGPKATEAFF
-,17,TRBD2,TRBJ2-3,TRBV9,TGTGCCAGCAGCGTACCGCTAACTAGCGGGGGAACAGATACGCAGTATTTT,CASSVPLTSGGTDTQYF
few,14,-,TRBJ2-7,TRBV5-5,TGTGCCAGCAGCTTGGGTGGGCAAGTATACGAGCAGTACTTC,CASSLGGQVYEQYF
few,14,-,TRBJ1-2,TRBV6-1,TGTGCCAGCAGTGACCGGGACATGCCCTATGGCTACACCTTC,CASSDRDMPYGYTF
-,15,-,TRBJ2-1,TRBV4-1,TGCGCCAGCAGCCACGCAGGGGTGGCCTACAATGAGCAGTTCTTC,CASSHAGVAYNEQFF
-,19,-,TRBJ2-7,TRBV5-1,TGCGCCAGCAGCCCGACCTTAACCCGGGACATCGAGAGCTCCTACGAGCAGTACTTC,CASSPTLTRDIESSYEQYF
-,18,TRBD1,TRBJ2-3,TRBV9,TGTGCCAGCAGCCTTGCGGGACAGGGGGCGAGGAACACAGATACGCAGTATTTT,CASSLAGQGARNTDTQYF
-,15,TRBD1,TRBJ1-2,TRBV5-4,TGTGCCAGCAGCATCGACAGGGTTCTTAACTATGGCTACACCTTC,CASSIDRVLNYGYTF
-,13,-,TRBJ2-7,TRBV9,TGTGCCAGCAGCGCTGGTCGGGCCTACGAGCAGTACTTC,CASSAGRAYEQYF
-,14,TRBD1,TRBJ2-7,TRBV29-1,TGCAGCGTTGAGATCGACAGGGGAACCTACGAGCAGTACTTC,CSVEIDRGTYEQYF
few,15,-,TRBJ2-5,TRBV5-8,TGTGCCAGCAGCTTATCGGGTGAAAACGGGGAGACCCAGTACTTC,CASSLSGENGETQYF
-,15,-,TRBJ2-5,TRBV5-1,TGCGCCAGCAGCTTGAGGGATGGAGGGCGAGAGACCCAGTACTTC,CASSLRDGGRETQYF
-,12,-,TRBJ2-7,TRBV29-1,TGCAGCGTTGCGGCAGGGTCCTACGAGCAGTACTTC,CSVAAGSYEQYF
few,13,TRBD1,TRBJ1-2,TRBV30,TGTGCCGGAACCCGGGACAGGGTAGGGGGCTACACCTTC,CAGTRDRVGGYTF
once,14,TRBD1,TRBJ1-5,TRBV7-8,TGTGCCAGCAGTAGAGGACAGGGTAATCAGCCCCAGCATTTT,CASSRGQGNQPQHF